These 31 T cell receptor beta chains share one sample of origin, sequenced in a study of cytomegalovirus exposure and HLA in healthy donors. With 60 Vbeta and 13 Jbeta primers, the PCR was carried out. Profiled with immunoSEQ multiplex PCR; TCRdb holds only in-frame clones, not every one. Of 160,000 or so clones detected, around three quarters appear once; the ten largest clones hold approximately 2.3%. Sample: PBMCs. These receptor sequences come from a man aged 40-49 years in good health and CMV-seronegative.

V is TRBV10-3 and J is TRBJ1-2, with D unresolved. This CDR3 has 15 residues. The germline gives CDR1 ENHRY, CDR2 SYGVKD. V gave up 3 bases and J gave up 6 bases, with 17 bases separating them. CDR3 DNA sequence: TGTGCCATCAGTGATTACCGCGGGAGGTCGCATGGCTACACCTTC. Its translation is CAISDYRGRSHGYTF.

The CDR3 sequence: CASSPRRHETDTQYF. Here the CDR3 DNA reads TGTGCCAGCTCACCACGGCGGCACGAAACAGATACGCAGTATTTT. The rearrangement links TRBV18 to TRBJ2-3; D gene unclear. Germline-derived CDR1 and CDR2 are KGHSH and LQKENI. Trimming cost V 1 base and J 3 bases, with 11 bases left between them. The CDR3 loop spans 15 amino acids.

The sample holds a few counts of this clone. This chain uses TRBV28 with TRBJ1-6, with a tentative D call TRBD1 (5 bases). This CDR3 is built from 12 residues. Germline CDR1 and CDR2: MDHEN and SYDVKM. With 3 bases removed from V and 14 bases from J, the gap between germline ends came to 11 bases. The DNA for the CDR3 is TGTGCCAGCAGTTTCGATGTCAGGGCCCTCCACTTT. Amino acid sequence: CASSFDVRALHF.

In regard to this clone: Germline and junction disagree at one end, which may indicate a read error. This rearrangement joins TRBV5-8 to TRBJ2-4; 7 bases agree with TRBD1. The CDR3 is 13 residues long. Germline-derived CDR1 and CDR2 are SGHTS and YDEGEE. CDR3 coding DNA: TGTGCCAGCAGCTCGAGACAGGGCAACAGTCAGTACTTC. Translation: CASSSRQGNSQYF.

There are a few counts of this clone. V gene TRBV30 combines with J gene TRBJ1-2; weak D call: TRBD1 (5 bases). CDR3 size: 15 residues. CDR1 GTSNPN and CDR2 SVGIG come from the germline V gene (reference sequence). Trimming removed 0 bases from V and 0 bases from J, with 11 bases in between. The CDR3 protein is CAWSVEDKANYGYTF. As DNA, the CDR3 is TGTGCCTGGAGTGTCGAGGACAAAGCTAACTATGGCTACACCTTC.

This chain joins TRBV6-5 and TRBJ2-5; TRBD1 is a possible D gene (6 bases). The CDR3 consists of 14 residues. The V end lost 0 bases, the J end lost 4 bases, and 9 bases lay between the germline ends. Germline V CDR1 and CDR2: MNHEY, SVGAGI. CDR3 DNA: TGTGCCAGCAGTTACTCGTCCAGGGGAGAGACCCAGTACTTC. Translating gives CASSYSSRGETQYF.

The J gene is TRBJ1-1, the V gene TRBV6-5; the D gene is possibly TRBD1 (5 bases). The CDR3 loop spans 15 amino acids. The V gene's germline CDR1 is MNHEY and CDR2 SVGAGI. Trimming removed 2 bases from V and 6 bases from J, with 16 bases in between. The CDR3 loop reads CASSYPQGAGPEAFF. CDR3 DNA sequence: TGTGCCAGCAGTTACCCCCAGGGCGCAGGGCCTGAAGCTTTCTTT.

The chain recombines TRBV4-2 with TRBJ1-1; TRBD1 matches 7 bases. Trimming removed 1 base from V and 4 bases from J; junction bases left unmatched: 6. The CDR3 has 15 amino acids. The germline gives CDR1 LGHNA, CDR2 YNFKEQ. As DNA, the CDR3 is TGTGCCAGCAGCCAAGCTACAGGGGTGGGCACTGAAGCTTTCTTT. Protein sequence: CASSQATGVGTEAFF.

This rearrangement joins TRBV7-2 to TRBJ2-3; D is possibly TRBD1 (5 bases). Germline CDR1 and CDR2: SGHTA and FQGNSA. Trimming stripped 6 bases from V and 4 bases from J, with 11 bases between. This CDR3 comprises 13 residues. CDR3 DNA sequence: TGTGCCAGCAGATCCACAGGCTCAGATACGCAGTATTTT. Its translation is CASRSTGSDTQYF.

The chain couples TRBV27 to TRBJ1-5, with D unresolved. The V gene's germline CDR1 is MNHEY and CDR2 SMNVEV (reference sequence). The CDR3 covers 13 residues. The ends were cut back, 2 bases at V and 4 bases at J, with 6 bases in the middle. CDR3 DNA: TGTGCCAGCAGTTTACGAGAAAATCAGCCCCAGCATTTT. Amino acids: CASSLRENQPQHF.

This chain uses TRBV6-1 with TRBJ2-2; TRBD1 agrees at 9 bases. The CDR3 totals 14 residues. V shed 8 bases, J shed 1 base, and the junction held 2 bases outside the gene matches. Germline V gene sequence: CDR1 MNHNS, CDR2 SASEGT. CDR3 sequence: CASYRGRNTGELFF. The CDR3 DNA follows: TGTGCCAGCTACAGGGGGCGGAACACCGGGGAGCTGTTTTTT.

The chain uses TRBV11-3 and TRBJ2-2, with 8 bases that match TRBD1. CDR1 is SGHNT, CDR2 YENEEA, per germline. Germline trimming cut 5 bases from V and 5 bases from J; bases unmatched to any gene: 4. The CDR3 has 14 amino acids. The CDR3 DNA reads as TGTGCCAGCAGCCCCTACAGGGGGACCGGGGAGCTGTTTTTT. It yields the protein CASSPYRGTGELFF. Full variable domain (remainder filled in from reference TRBV11-3 and TRBJ2-2): EAGVVQSPRYKIIEKKQPVAFWCNPISGHNTLYWYLQNLGQGPELLIRYENEEAVDDSQLPKDRFSAERLKGVDSTLKIQPAELGDSAVYLCASSPYRGTGELFFGEGSRLTVL.

The rearrangement joins TRBV28 to TRBJ2-1; D call uncertain. Trimming cost V 1 base and J 8 bases, with 18 bases left between them. CDR1 MDHEN and CDR2 SYDVKM come from the germline V gene. This CDR3 is built from 16 residues. CDR3 coding DNA: TGTGCCAGCAGTTTATCGAGGAGTAGGCCTGGCGATGAGCAGTTCTTC. Protein: CASSLSRSRPGDEQFF. Using reference TRBV28 and TRBJ2-1 for the parts outside the CDR3, the full variable domain is DVKVTQSSRYLVKRTGEKVFLECVQDMDHENMFWYRQDPGLGLRLIYFSYDVKMKEKGDIPEGYSVSREKKERFSLILESASTNQTSMYLCASSLSRSRPGDEQFFGPGTRLTVL.

V is TRBV4-1 and J is TRBJ2-1; TRBD2 matches at 9 bases. Germline V gene lookup returns CDR1 MGHRA and CDR2 YSYEKL. Losses at the gene ends were 0 bases for V and 5 bases for J; bases not matched to a gene: 14. CDR3 length equals 19 residues. The CDR3 DNA follows: TGCGCCAGCAGCCAAGAAGCCCCCGGGACTAGCCCATCAGACAATGAGCAGTTCTTC. It encodes CASSQEAPGTSPSDNEQFF.

This chain links TRBV28 with TRBJ2-7; 9 positions agree with TRBD1. The junction had 8 bases not matched to a gene; V was cut back by 3 bases and J by 2 bases. CDR3 size: 16 residues. The germline gives CDR1 MDHEN, CDR2 SYDVKM. CDR3 region: CASSLSKWDRAYEQYF. CDR3 nucleotide sequence: TGTGCCAGCAGTTTGTCTAAGTGGGACAGGGCCTACGAGCAGTACTTC. Variable domain in full (rest from reference TRBV28 and TRBJ2-7): DVKVTQSSRYLVKRTGEKVFLECVQDMDHENMFWYRQDPGLGLRLIYFSYDVKMKEKGDIPEGYSVSREKKERFSLILESASTNQTSMYLCASSLSKWDRAYEQYFGPGTRLTVT.

This clone was seen a few times. One end of the junction does not line up with germline, which may come from a read error. The J gene is TRBJ2-6, the V gene TRBV7-7; D might be TRBD1 (5 bases). CDR3 length equals 19 residues. The germline V gene encodes CDR1 SSHAT and CDR2 FNYEAQ (reference sequence). The CDR3 DNA sequence: TGTGCTAGCAGCCCTTCAGCGATCTCTATCAGGGCTGGGGCCAACGGCCTGACTTTC. Encoded protein: CASSPSAISIRAGANGLTF. Full variable domain (outside the CDR3, taken from reference TRBV7-7 and TRBJ2-6): GAGVSQSPRYKVTKRGQDVTLRCDPISSHATLYWYQQALGQGPEFLTYFNYEAQPDKSGLPSDRFSAERPEGSISTLTIQRTEQRDSAMYRCASSPSAISIRAGANGLTFGAGSRLTVL.

The chain is built from TRBV5-1 and TRBJ2-3; possible D gene TRBD2, 6 bases. The CDR3 covers 15 residues. Trimming removed 0 bases at V and 1 base at J, with 9 bases between. CDR1 is SGHRS, CDR2 YFSETQ, per germline. CDR3 nucleotide sequence: TGCGCCAGCAGCTTGGACGGGAGAGGCACAGATACGCAGTATTTT. Its translation: CASSLDGRGTDTQYF.

The rearrangement links TRBV28 to TRBJ2-5, with D perhaps matching TRBD2 (7 bases). The CDR3 is made up of 14 amino acids. Per germline, CDR1 MDHEN and CDR2 SYDVKM. V lost 8 bases, J lost 3 bases, and 16 bases lay in between. The CDR3 DNA reads as TGTGCCAGCGAGAACGGAGGGGGGGAAGAGACCCAGTACTTC. Amino acid sequence: CASENGGGEETQYF.

V and J are TRBV7-9 and TRBJ2-3; 8 nucleotides line up with TRBD1. The CDR3 has 15 residues. After removal of 3 bases from V and 1 base from J, the junction contained 3 bases not matched to a gene. CDR1 and CDR2 from the germline V gene are SEHNR and FQNEAQ (reference sequence). CDR3 nucleotide sequence: TGTGCCAGCAGCTTTTCAGGGGGCCGCACAGATACGCAGTATTTT. Translating it yields CASSFSGGRTDTQYF.

This clone has just a few counts. J is TRBJ2-7 and V is TRBV6-1, with 7 bases identical to TRBD2. The CDR3 is 13 residues long. V was pared by 6 bases and J by 2 bases, with 4 bases of the junction left unmatched. CDR1 is MNHNS and CDR2 is SASEGT in the germline V gene. The CDR3 spells CASRHLAAYEQYF. The CDR3 DNA sequence: TGTGCCAGCAGACACCTAGCGGCCTACGAGCAGTACTTC.

The chain links TRBV10-3 to TRBJ1-3; a weak D match, TRBD1 (5 bases). The V gene's germline CDR1 is ENHRY and CDR2 SYGVKD. V was shortened by 8 bases and J by 0 bases, with 8 bases between the two germline ends. CDR3 size: 13 residues. The CDR3 DNA follows: TGTGCCATCGGCAGGGACTCTGGAAACACCATATATTTT. Translated, it gives CAIGRDSGNTIYF.

The chain combines TRBV6-5 with TRBJ2-1, with 12 bases lining up with TRBD2. Germline CDR1 and CDR2: MNHEY and SVGAGI. V lost 8 bases and J lost 8; bases outside the gene matches: 10. This CDR3 has 15 amino acids. The CDR3 loop reads CASLKNRLAGDEQFF. CDR3 nucleotide sequence: TGTGCCAGCCTTAAAAATCGACTAGCGGGAGATGAGCAGTTCTTC.

The chain links TRBV18 to TRBJ2-5; TRBD2 is a possible D gene (6 bases). The CDR3 has 15 amino acids. CDR1 KGHSH and CDR2 LQKENI come from the germline V gene. V lost 2 bases and J lost 4, with 14 bases in between. CDR3 residues: CASSPSLGGRETQYF. The CDR3 region has the DNA TGTGCCAGCTCACCATCCCTAGGAGGGCGAGAGACCCAGTACTTC. Full variable domain (remainder filled in from reference TRBV18 and TRBJ2-5): NAGVMQNPRHLVRRRGQEARLRCSPMKGHSHVYWYRQLPEEGLKFMVYLQKENIIDESGMPKERFSAEFPKEGPSILRIQQVVRGDSAAYFCASSPSLGGRETQYFGPGTRLLVL.

The chain joins TRBV5-1 to TRBJ2-3, with D unclear. The CDR3 is made up of 14 amino acids. Trimming left V 0 bases short and J 2 bases short, with 7 bases between. The germline V gene encodes CDR1 SGHRS and CDR2 YFSETQ. Written as DNA, the CDR3 is TGCGCCAGCAGCTTGGACAGCCCCACAGATACGCAGTATTTT. Protein sequence: CASSLDSPTDTQYF.

This sequence joins TRBV11-2 and TRBJ1-1, with 7 bases fitting TRBD1. CDR3 length: 15 residues. V trimming: 4 bases; J trimming: 4 bases; junction bases outside the gene matches: 9. From germline, CDR1 is SGHAT and CDR2 FQNNGV. CDR3 sequence: CASSSNRGFRTEAFF. CDR3 coding DNA: TGTGCCAGCAGCTCAAACAGGGGTTTTCGCACTGAAGCTTTCTTT. Drawing the rest from reference TRBV11-2 and TRBJ1-1, the complete variable domain is EAGVAQSPRYKIIEKRQSVAFWCNPISGHATLYWYQQILGQGPKLLIQFQNNGVVDDSQLPKDRFSAERLKGVDSTLKIQPAKLEDSAVYLCASSSNRGFRTEAFFGQGTRLTVV.

The DNA for the CDR3 is TGCGCCAGCAGACAGGGGACCACCTACGAGCAGTACTTC. Amino acids: CASRQGTTYEQYF. The chain couples TRBV10-2 to TRBJ2-7; 7 bases line up with TRBD1. V gave up 6 bases and J gave up 2 bases; unmatched junction bases: 4. The CDR3 length is 13 residues. Germline CDR1 is WSHSY and CDR2 is SAAADI.

The chain couples TRBV18 to TRBJ2-7, with 8 bases aligning to TRBD2. J gave up 6 bases and V 1 base, and 5 bases lay outside the gene matches. Germline V gene sequence: CDR1 KGHSH, CDR2 LQKENI. The CDR3 runs to 14 residues. The CDR3 nucleotides read TGTGCCAGCTCACCACAACTAGCGGAGATCGAGCAGTACTTC. Residues: CASSPQLAEIEQYF.

For the CDR3, the DNA is TGTGCCAGCAGTTCGCTTCCCGGGACAGGGATCTATGGCTACACCTTC. Protein: CASSSLPGTGIYGYTF. The chain joins TRBV6-5 to TRBJ1-2, with 9 positions matching TRBD1. CDR3 length equals 16 residues. After removal of 4 bases from V and 4 bases from J, the junction contained 10 bases not matched to a gene. CDR1 and CDR2 (germline): MNHEY, SVGAGI.

The chain couples TRBV6-5 to TRBJ2-5, with TRBD1 matching 7 bases. The V gene end was trimmed by 0 bases and the J gene end by 5 bases; junction bases not matched to a gene: 6. Germline V gene sequence: CDR1 MNHEY, CDR2 SVGAGI. The CDR3 has 15 residues. CDR3 residues: CASSYSQGVGETQYF. In DNA, the CDR3 is TGTGCCAGCAGTTACTCCCAGGGGGTAGGCGAGACCCAGTACTTC.

This rearrangement joins TRBV5-6 to TRBJ2-3, with a weak D call TRBD1 (6 bases). V was cut by 4 bases and J by 2 bases, with 17 bases left in between. Germline loops: CDR1 SGHDT, CDR2 YYEEEE. The CDR3 loop spans 16 amino acids. CDR3 sequence (DNA): TGTGCCAGCAGCCCAGTAGCAGGGGAATACACAGATACGCAGTATTTT. Its translation is CASSPVAGEYTDTQYF.

This clone has more than one count but fewer than ten. CDR3 coding DNA: TGTGCCAGCAGTAACGGACAGAACTACGAGCAGTACTTC. Translated: CASSNGQNYEQYF. This chain links TRBV6-5 with TRBJ2-7, with D possibly matching TRBD1 (6 bases). CDR3 length equals 13 residues. V was trimmed by 5 bases and J by 3 bases, leaving 11 bases between them. Germline CDR1 reads MNHEY; CDR2 reads SVGAGI.